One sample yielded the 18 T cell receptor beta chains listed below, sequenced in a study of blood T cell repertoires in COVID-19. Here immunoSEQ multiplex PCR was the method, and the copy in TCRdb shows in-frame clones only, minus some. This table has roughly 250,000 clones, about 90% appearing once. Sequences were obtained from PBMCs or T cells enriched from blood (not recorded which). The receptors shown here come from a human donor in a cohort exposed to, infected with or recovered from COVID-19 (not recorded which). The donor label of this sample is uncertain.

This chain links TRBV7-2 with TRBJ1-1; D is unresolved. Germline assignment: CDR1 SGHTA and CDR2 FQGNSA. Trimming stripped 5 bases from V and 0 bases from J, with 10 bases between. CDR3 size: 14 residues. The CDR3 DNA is TGTGCCAGCAGCCCCCAATCCCTGAACACTGAAGCTTTCTTT. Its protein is CASSPQSLNTEAFF.

Written as DNA, the CDR3 is TGTGCCAGCAGCTCTGGGGGAGGCGGGGCCTCCTACGAGCAGTACTTC. It encodes CASSSGGGGASYEQYF. The J gene is TRBJ2-7, the V gene TRBV27, with TRBD2 as a possible D gene (6 bases). This CDR3 region has 16 residues. CDR1 is MNHEY and CDR2 is SMNVEV in the germline V gene (reference sequence). V lost 6 bases and J lost 0, with 18 bases in between.

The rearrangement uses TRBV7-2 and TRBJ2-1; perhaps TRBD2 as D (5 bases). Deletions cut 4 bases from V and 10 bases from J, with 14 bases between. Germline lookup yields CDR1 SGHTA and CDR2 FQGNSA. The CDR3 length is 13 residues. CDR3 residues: CASSSSSPGEQFF. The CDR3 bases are TGTGCCAGCAGCTCCTCGTCCCCGGGGGAGCAGTTCTTC.

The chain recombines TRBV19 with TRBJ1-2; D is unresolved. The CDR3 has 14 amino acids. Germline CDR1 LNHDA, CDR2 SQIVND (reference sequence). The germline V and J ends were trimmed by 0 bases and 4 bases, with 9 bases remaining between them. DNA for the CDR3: TGTGCCAGTAGTATAGATCTATATACCTATGGCTACACCTTC. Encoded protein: CASSIDLYTYGYTF.

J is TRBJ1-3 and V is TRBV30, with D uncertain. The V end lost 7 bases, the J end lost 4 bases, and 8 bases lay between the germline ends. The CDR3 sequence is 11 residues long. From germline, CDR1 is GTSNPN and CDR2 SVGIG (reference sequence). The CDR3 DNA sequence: TGTGCCTTAGTCTCCGGAAACACCATATATTTT. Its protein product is CALVSGNTIYF.

DNA for the CDR3: TGTGCCAGCAGCTTAGGTGGCCGGGTTACTGAAGCTTTCTTT. This sequence encodes CASSLGGRVTEAFF. The chain joins TRBV7-6 to TRBJ1-1, with no clear D. V was pared by 1 base and J by 5 bases, with 11 bases between. The CDR3 is made up of 14 amino acids. Germline CDR1 is SGHVS and CDR2 is FNYEAQ.

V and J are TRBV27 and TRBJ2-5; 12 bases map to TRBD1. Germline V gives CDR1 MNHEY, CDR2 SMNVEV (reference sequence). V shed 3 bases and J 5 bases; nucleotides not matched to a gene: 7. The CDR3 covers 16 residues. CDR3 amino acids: CASSFYGTGGRETQYF. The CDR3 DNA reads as TGTGCCAGCAGTTTCTACGGGACAGGGGGCCGGGAGACCCAGTACTTC.

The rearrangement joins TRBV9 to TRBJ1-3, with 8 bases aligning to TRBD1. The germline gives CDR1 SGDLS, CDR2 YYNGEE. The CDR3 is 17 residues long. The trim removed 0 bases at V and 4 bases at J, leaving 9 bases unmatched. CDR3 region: CASSVEPGGRVGNTIYF. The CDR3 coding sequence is TGTGCCAGCAGCGTAGAACCAGGGGGCAGAGTGGGAAACACCATATATTTT.

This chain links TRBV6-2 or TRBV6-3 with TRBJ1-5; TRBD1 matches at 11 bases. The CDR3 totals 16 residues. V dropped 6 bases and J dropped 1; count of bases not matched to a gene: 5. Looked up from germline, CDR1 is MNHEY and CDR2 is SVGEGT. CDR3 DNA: TGTGCCAGCAGCGACGGGACAGGGGGGAGCAATCAGCCCCAGCATTTT. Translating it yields CASSDGTGGSNQPQHF.

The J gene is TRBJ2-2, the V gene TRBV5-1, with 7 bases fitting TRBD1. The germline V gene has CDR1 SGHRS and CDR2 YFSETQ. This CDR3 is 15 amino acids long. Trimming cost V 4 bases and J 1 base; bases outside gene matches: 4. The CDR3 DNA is TGCGCCAGCAGCCCCCCAGGGGGGAACACCGGGGAGCTGTTTTTT. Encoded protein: CASSPPGGNTGELFF.

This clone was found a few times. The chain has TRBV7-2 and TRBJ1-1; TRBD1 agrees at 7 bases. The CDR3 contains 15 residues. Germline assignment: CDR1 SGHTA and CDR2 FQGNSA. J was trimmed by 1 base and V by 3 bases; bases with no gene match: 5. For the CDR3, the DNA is TGTGCCAGCAGCTTGGGGTACAGGGGGAACACTGAAGCTTTCTTT. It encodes CASSLGYRGNTEAFF.

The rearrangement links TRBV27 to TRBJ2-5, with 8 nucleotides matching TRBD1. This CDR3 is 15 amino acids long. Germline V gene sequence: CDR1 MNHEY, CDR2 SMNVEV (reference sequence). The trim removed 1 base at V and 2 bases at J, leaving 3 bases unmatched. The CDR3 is CASSLFHRGQETQYF. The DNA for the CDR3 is TGTGCCAGCAGTTTATTCCACAGGGGGCAAGAGACCCAGTACTTC.

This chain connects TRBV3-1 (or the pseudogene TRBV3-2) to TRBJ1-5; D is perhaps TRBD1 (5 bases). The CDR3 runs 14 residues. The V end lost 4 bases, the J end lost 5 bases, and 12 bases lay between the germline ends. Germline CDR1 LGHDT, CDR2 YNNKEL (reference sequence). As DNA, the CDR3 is TGTGCCAGCAGCCCAGCAGACAGCGATCAGCCCCAGCATTTT. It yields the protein CASSPADSDQPQHF.

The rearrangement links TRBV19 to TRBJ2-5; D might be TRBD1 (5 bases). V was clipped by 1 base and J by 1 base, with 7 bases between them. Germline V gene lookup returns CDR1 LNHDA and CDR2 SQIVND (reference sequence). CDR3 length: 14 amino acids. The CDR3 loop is CASSIGGAQETQYF. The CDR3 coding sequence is TGTGCCAGTAGTATAGGGGGCGCCCAAGAGACCCAGTACTTC.

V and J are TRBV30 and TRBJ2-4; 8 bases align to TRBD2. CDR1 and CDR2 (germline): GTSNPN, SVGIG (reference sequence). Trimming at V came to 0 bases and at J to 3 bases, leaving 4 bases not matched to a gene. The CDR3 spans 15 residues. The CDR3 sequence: CAWSVLGGGKNIQYF. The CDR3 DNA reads TGTGCCTGGAGTGTACTCGGGGGGGGCAAAAACATTCAGTACTTC. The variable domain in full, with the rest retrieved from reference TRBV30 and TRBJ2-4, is SQTIHQWPATLVQPVGSPLSLECTVEGTSNPNLYWYRQAAGRGLQLLFYSVGIGQISSEVPQNLSASRPQDRQFILSSKKLLLSDSGFYLCAWSVLGGGKNIQYFGAGTRLSVL.

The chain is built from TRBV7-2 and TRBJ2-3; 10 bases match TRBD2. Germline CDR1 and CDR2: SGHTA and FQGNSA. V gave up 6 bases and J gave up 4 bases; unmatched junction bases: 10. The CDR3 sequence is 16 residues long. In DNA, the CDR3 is TGTGCCAGCAGATACCCCGGGACTAGCGCGCCAGATACGCAGTATTTT. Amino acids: CASRYPGTSAPDTQYF.

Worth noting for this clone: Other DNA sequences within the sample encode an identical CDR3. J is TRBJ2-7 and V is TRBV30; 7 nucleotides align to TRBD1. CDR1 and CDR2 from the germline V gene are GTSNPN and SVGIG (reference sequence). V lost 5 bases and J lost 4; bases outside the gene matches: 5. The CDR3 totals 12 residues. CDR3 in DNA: TGTGCCTGGCAGGGACAGAAATACGAGCAGTACTTC. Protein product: CAWQGQKYEQYF.

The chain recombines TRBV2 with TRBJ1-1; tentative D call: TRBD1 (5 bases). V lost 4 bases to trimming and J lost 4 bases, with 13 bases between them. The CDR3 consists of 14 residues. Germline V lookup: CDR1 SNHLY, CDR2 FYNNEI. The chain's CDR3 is CASSVEAGGTEAFF. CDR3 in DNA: TGTGCCAGCAGTGTGGAGGCGGGGGGCACTGAAGCTTTCTTT.